What follows are 9 T cell receptor beta chains derived from one specimen sequenced in a study of human T cells and chemical hapten exposure. A single record per CDR3 protein comes from TCRdb applying MiXCR to the RACE reads. Here the sample spans roughly 130,000 distinct CDR3 sequences, roughly 9.5% being singletons. Time point of the sample: healthy volunteer bleed at 2 weeks. Sequencing started from total RNA isolated from unfractionated whole blood. Sequences were obtained from whole blood. The receptors shown here come from a male donor in good health. Some clones in this sample may be carry-over from other donors' samples.

This clonotype was counted ten times or more. The chain employs TRBV18 and TRBJ1-6, with 7 bases matching TRBD1. Germline-derived CDR1 and CDR2 are KGHSH and LQKENI. V shed 6 bases, J shed 7 bases, and the junction held 6 bases outside the gene matches. The CDR3 is 14 residues long. The CDR3 spells CASSAGQTNSPLHF. In DNA, the CDR3 is TGTGCCAGCTCGGCGGGACAGACCAATTCACCCCTCCACTTT.

This clonotype was recorded a few times. V usage is TRBV19 and J usage is TRBJ1-5, with a possible D match to TRBD1 (5 bases). The CDR3 runs to 15 residues. Germline CDR1 LNHDA, CDR2 SQIVND (reference sequence). V was trimmed by 7 bases and J by 0 bases, leaving 13 bases between them. The CDR3 nucleotides are TGTGCCAGTAACCTTGACAGCTATAGCAATCAGCCCCAGCATTTT. Amino acid sequence: CASNLDSYSNQPQHF.

The chain links TRBV5-1 to TRBJ2-1; 7 nucleotides match TRBD1. The CDR3 extends over 13 amino acids. Germline lookup yields CDR1 SGHRS and CDR2 YFSETQ. V shed 3 bases and J 6 bases; nucleotides not matched to a gene: 3. In nucleotides, the CDR3 is TGCGCCAGCAGCTCTAACAGGGGCAATGAGCAGTTCTTC. It codes for CASSSNRGNEQFF.

The J gene is TRBJ2-7, the V gene TRBV18; D assignment may be TRBD1 or TRBD2 (5 bases each). There are 14 residues in the CDR3. The V gene lost 3 bases and the J gene lost 2 bases, with 11 bases spanning the gap. Germline assignment: CDR1 KGHSH and CDR2 LQKENI. The CDR3 nucleotides read TGTGCCAGCTCACCGGGGACGGATCCCTACGAGCAGTACTTC. Protein sequence: CASSPGTDPYEQYF.

The chain joins TRBV29-1 to TRBJ1-2; possible D gene TRBD1, 5 bases. Deletions cut 3 bases from V and 8 bases from J, with 16 bases between. The CDR3 spans 13 residues. The germline CDR1 and CDR2 sequences are SQVTM and ANQGSEA. The CDR3 DNA reads as TGCAGCGTTGATGGGCAGGGCATGCGGGGCTACACCTTC. Its translation is CSVDGQGMRGYTF.

This clonotype was seen more than once but under ten times. The chain has TRBV6-5 and TRBJ2-1; the D call may be TRBD1 or TRBD2 (5 bases each). Germline V gives CDR1 MNHEY, CDR2 SVGAGI. Trimming left V 10 bases short and J 1 base short, with 17 bases between. The CDR3 covers 15 residues. This chain's CDR3 is CAKRGPLESYNEQFF. DNA of the CDR3: TGTGCCAAAAGGGGACCCTTAGAATCCTACAATGAGCAGTTCTTC.

This clonotype was detected a few times. The V gene is TRBV30, the J gene TRBJ2-2; no clear D. Germline CDR1 and CDR2: GTSNPN and SVGIG (reference sequence). The V end lost 0 bases, the J end lost 5 bases, and 7 bases lay between the germline ends. There are 13 residues in the CDR3. The CDR3 reads CAWSVGRTGELFF. CDR3 nucleotide sequence: TGTGCCTGGAGTGTAGGGCGGACCGGGGAGCTGTTTTTT.

The rearrangement links TRBV20-1 to TRBJ2-1; the match to TRBD2 covers 11 bases. This CDR3 has 16 amino acids. Germline trimming cut 3 bases from V and 7 bases from J; bases unmatched to any gene: 11. Germline lookup yields CDR1 DFQATT and CDR2 SNEGSKA (reference sequence). This CDR3 reads CSASDLAGGPRNEQFF. DNA for the CDR3: TGCAGTGCTAGTGATTTAGCGGGAGGGCCAAGAAATGAGCAGTTCTTC.

This clonotype was detected a few times. This sequence joins TRBV12-3 or TRBV12-4 and TRBJ2-7, with a possible D match to TRBD2 (6 bases). The CDR3 is made up of 16 amino acids. Trimming took off 2 bases at V and 1 base at J, with 15 bases between the two ends. DNA of the CDR3: TGTGCCAGCAGTTTAAGACCGGGACTTCGATCCTACGAGCAGTACTTC. Its protein product is CASSLRPGLRSYEQYF.